One T cell receptor (beta chain) is described in this entry. This record belongs to a study of blood T cell repertoires in COVID-19. The CDR3 has 18 residues. CDR1 and CDR2 from the germline V gene are SGHDT and YYEEEE. Trimming cost V 0 bases and J 2 bases; bases outside gene matches: 10. Clones were sequenced by immunoSEQ multiplex PCR, and TCRdb holds only the in-frame ones, with some missing. The table shows 270,000 or so clones, with roughly 79% occurring only once. The receptor was derived from a woman between 55 and 75 years old with active or convalescent COVID-19. Sequencing was carried out using peripheral blood. This chain connects TRBV5-6 to TRBJ2-1; TRBD1 agrees at 8 bases. The CDR3 loop is CASSLGLDRAYTYNEQFF. CDR3 nucleotide sequence: TGTGCCAGCAGCTTGGGGCTGGACAGGGCGTATACCTACAATGAGCAGTTCTTC.